This is a list of T cell receptor beta chains from one sample in a study of neurological immune-mediated disorders. TCRdb reprocessed the 5' RACE reads with MiXCR, giving one entry per CDR3 protein. The sample carries tens of thousands of distinct CDR3 sequences, approximately 12% recorded once. Sequencing used PBMCs. Source of these receptors: a female donor in good health. Each CDR3 is given with its conserved first and last residue. Each record gives: D gene, clone size, V gene, J gene, CDR3 protein, CDR3 DNA. A D gene is named only where the DNA matches it firmly. Only part of the rows carry a size: once, few, many, or a class if the clone is expanded.

>TRBD1|many|TRBV20-1|TRBJ1-2
CSARTGGNYGYTF
TGCAGTGCGAGGACAGGGGGGAACTATGGCTACACCTTC
>TRBD1|many|TRBV7-9|TRBJ1-1
CASSLWTGTGNTEAFF
TGTGCCAGCAGCCTCTGGACAGGGACTGGGAACACTGAAGCTTTCTTT
>-|many|TRBV5-1|TRBJ1-2
CASSLGQGNYGYTF
TGCGCCAGCAGCTTGGGGCAGGGTAACTATGGCTACACCTTC
>-|-|TRBV6-6|TRBJ2-2
CASSYGAGNTVELFF
TGTGCCAGCAGTTACGGTGCAGGTAACACCGTGGAGCTGTTTTTT
>-|few|TRBV20-1|TRBJ2-1
CSARDDTAGRSNEQFF
TGCAGTGCTAGAGATGACACGGCGGGTCGGTCCAATGAGCAGTTCTTC
>-|many|TRBV12-3/TRBV12-4|TRBJ1-1
CASSLLVNTEAFF
TGTGCCAGCAGTTTATTGGTGAACACTGAAGCTTTCTTT
>-|many|TRBV29-1|TRBJ2-3
CSVTAGTDTQYF
TGCAGCGTAACGGCGGGCACAGATACGCAGTATTTT
>-|many|TRBV2|TRBJ1-4
CASAQTGTRNEKLFF
TGTGCCAGCGCCCAGACCGGGACCCGAAATGAAAAACTGTTTTTT
>TRBD1|many|TRBV29-1|TRBJ1-4
CSVEDEFDRGGEKLFF
TGCAGCGTTGAAGATGAATTCGACAGGGGAGGTGAAAAACTGTTTTTT
>-|many|TRBV5-1|TRBJ2-2
CASSLAEGANTGELF
TGCGCCAGCAGCTTGGCGGAGGGGGCGAACACCGGGGAGCTGTTT
>-|many|TRBV5-1|TRBJ2-5
CASSFPRAQETQYF
TGCGCCAGCAGCTTTCCAAGAGCCCAAGAGACCCAGTACTTC
>TRBD2|-|TRBV6-4|TRBJ2-1
CASSDSGTSNNEQFF
TGTGCCAGCAGTGACTCAGGGACTAGCAACAATGAGCAGTTCTTC
>-|many|TRBV6-1|TRBJ2-1
CASSEGGPYNEQFF
TGTGCCAGCAGTGAAGGCGGGCCCTACAATGAGCAGTTCTTC
>-|many|TRBV5-6|TRBJ1-5
CASSPWTEYSNQPQHF
TGTGCCAGCAGCCCTTGGACAGAATATAGCAATCAGCCCCAGCATTTT
>TRBD1|many|TRBV10-3|TRBJ1-6
CATSPGQQNSPLHF
TGTGCCACCTCGCCGGGACAGCAGAATTCACCCCTCCACTTT